The present TCR beta chain was sequenced within a study of shared T cell receptors in the human thymus. Libraries were prepared by immunoSEQ multiplex PCR; TCRdb keeps only in-frame clonotypes and omits some of them. The repertoire has over 450,000 clones, approximately 80% of them found once; the top ten carry more than 0.01%. The germline CDR1 and CDR2 sequences are SGHNT and YYREEE (reference sequence). The CDR3 is made up of 16 amino acids. Losses at the gene ends were 3 bases for V and 0 bases for J; bases not matched to a gene: 2. Note on this clone: Distinct nucleotide sequences in the sample also encode this CDR3.

In addition, the sample was reused for a study of human thymus T cells. From that study: The people who donated were healthy Finnish babies having corrective surgery for congenital heart defects. Corrective heart surgery yielded the resections from which the thymus tissue came. Repertoires sampled from thymus and blood appeared biased in V and J gene usage. Related research has reported that thymic repertoires overlap highly among unrelated individuals.

The source is a boy younger than two with a congenital heart defect. Sequenced sample: thymocytes. The chain is built from TRBV5-4 and TRBJ2-2; 10 nucleotides match TRBD1. The CDR3 region is CASSSTGGANTGELFF. CDR3 bases: TGTGCCAGCAGCTCGACAGGGGGCGCGAACACCGGGGAGCTGTTTTTT.